This T cell receptor (beta chain) was sequenced in a study of CD8+ T cells in alopecia areata (dated by TCRdb to 2017 to 2018). General notes on the study: The study used high-throughput TCRbeta sequencing to examine T cell clonal expansion in alopecia areata, in both the C3H/HeJ mouse model and human patients. immunoSEQ multiplex PCR using 35 Vbeta forward primers and 13 Jbeta reverse primers was used to amplify TCRbeta CDR3 regions. RNA was extracted with the PAXgene miRNA kit for fixed scalp, the miRNeasy kit for PBMCs, and the RNeasy kit for mouse skin. In humans, TCRbeta sequencing was performed on scalp tissue and on sorted CD4+ and CD8+ peripheral blood T cells from healthy controls and from patients with patchy or totalis/universalis alopecia areata. Clonality in the scalp was compared among normal scalp (n=4), patchy alopecia areata scalp (n=8), and alopecia totalis/universalis scalp (n=8).

The method was the immunoSEQ multiplex PCR assay. RNA was extracted from all samples and reverse transcribed into cDNA as template for TCR sequencing. SuperScript III was used for first-strand cDNA synthesis, primed with a 2:1 mix of oligo-dT and random hexamers. A synthetic immune receptor repertoire was used to gauge amplification bias, and whatever bias remained was removed computationally. Turning to the authors' computational methods: Raw reads were preprocessed to remove errors, and CDR3 was defined by IMGT conventions from the conserved cysteine to phenylalanine. Clonality was calculated as 1 minus Shannon entropy normalized by log2 of the number of productive unique TCRs. Whether each scalp clone was CD4 or CD8 was inferred by checking scalp TCRbeta sequences against the CD4 and CD8 repertoires from sorted blood. Drawn from immuneACCESS, this table holds only the in-frame rearrangements with V and J called that TCRdb kept. Clones are partly lost; checked studies trace under half to an unresolved V gene and leave the rest unexplained. The D gene and trimming were derived from the DNA, and the V and J assignments and clone size from that table. Present in this sample are tens of thousands of clones, roughly 51% of which were seen just once. The ten largest clones take up around 5.7% of the sample.

Lesional scalp punch biopsies and peripheral blood were collected from alopecia areata patients. PBMCs were isolated by density centrifugation and stained for CD3, CD4 and CD8, and CD4+ and CD8+ T cells were sorted on a FACSAria. Untreated alopecia areata patients were recruited as part of a multicenter biomarker study. Blood CD8+ T cells from 5 or 6 biomarker-study patients were further sorted into NKG2D-low and NKG2D-high fractions. What the authors observed across the whole study: Compared with normal scalp, lesional scalp had higher clonality and more expanded CD8+ clones, particularly in alopecia totalis/universalis, a pattern that suggests antigenic drive. Shared TCR sequences between patients were less evident than in mice, which may be partly attributable to HLA diversity in the patient population. Resident alphabeta T cells in normal human skin are also sequenced, complicating scalp TCR repertoire analysis, unlike mouse skin dominated by gammadelta T cells.

The germline V gene specifies SGHDN as CDR1 and FVKESK as CDR2. The CDR3 contains 13 residues, cysteine and phenylalanine counted. Only the CDR3 DNA stays, 39 bases, in frame from base 1. Compared with germline, V lacks 6 bases and J lacks 5 bases; bases without a gene match: 3. In its sample, this clone was seen a few times. Its antigen target is currently unknown. Nothing much larger sits one base from this clone, and base qualities are not available. The rearrangement combines TRBV14 with TRBJ2-2; the central 7 bases match TRBD1. The receptor was derived from a human donor with alopecia areata. Material: NKG2D-high CD8+ T cells sorted from blood. This sample's cell subset or site label indicates: sorted CD8+ NKG2D-high blood T cells. The DNA sequence reads TGTGCCAGCAGATCGACAGGGACCGGGGAGCTGTTTTTT. It translates to CASRSTGTGELFF.